The T cell receptor beta chain under discussion was sequenced for a study of cytomegalovirus exposure and HLA in healthy donors. Study-level background: Some 85 million unique TCRs, all from HLA-typed donors, were included in an early release of the data. Researchers found that 81% of about 400 genotyped donors fell within the Caucasian-associated ancestry cluster. The study's findings and limits: A previous analysis found most TCR beta V segments productive roughly 87% or roughly 30% of the time. Later analysis suggested most CMV-associated TCR beta chains were HLA-restricted.

To note about this clone: Its antigen is still unknown.

The PCR ran on 60 Vbeta and 13 Jbeta primers. The method was immunoSEQ multiplex PCR; TCRdb's version includes in-frame clones alone and lacks a portion of them. Counted here are over 150,000 clones, roughly 80% occurring once; the ten biggest clones make up about 4.5%. Germline trimming cut 3 bases from V and 2 bases from J; bases unmatched to any gene: 2. The germline CDR1 and CDR2 sequences are MNHEY and SVGAGI. The CDR3 contains 14 residues. Sequenced input: PBMCs. This sequence originates from a man in his forties or fifties in good health and CMV-seronegative. This sequence joins TRBV6-5 and TRBJ1-2, with 8 bases fitting TRBD1. This chain's CDR3 is CASSYGQGNYGYTF. Written as DNA, the CDR3 is TGTGCCAGCAGTTATGGACAGGGCAACTATGGCTACACCTTC.